This T cell receptor beta chain comes out of a study of cytomegalovirus exposure and HLA in healthy donors. Study findings and constraints: There were around 160 TCR beta chains listed as cytomegalovirus-associated.

Amplification used 60 Vbeta primers and 13 Jbeta primers. The repertoire was sequenced with immunoSEQ multiplex PCR; TCRdb's copy has only in-frame clones and lacks some. The sample has roughly 130,000 clones, 75% to 85% seen once. A word on this clone: What it binds is unknown.

V was clipped by 3 bases and J by 2 bases, with 14 bases between them. The germline V gene has CDR1 MNHNS and CDR2 SASEGT. The CDR3 contains 16 residues. Sequencing was done on a sample of PBMCs. The TCR originated in a middle-aged man in good health and CMV-seronegative. The genes are TRBV6-1 and TRBJ1-3; the D gene is possibly TRBD1 (6 bases). The CDR3 DNA follows: TGTGCCAGCAGTGAGCTCGGGGGGGGCACTGGAAACACCATATATTTT. Residues: CASSELGGGTGNTIYF.